Each of the 5 T cell receptor beta chains below was sequenced from the same sample in a study of control samples from healthy donors and cancer patients. The repertoire was sequenced with immunoSEQ multiplex PCR; TCRdb's copy has only in-frame clones and lacks some. Here the sample spans roughly 220,000 clones, just under 95% being singletons. The sample was blood. The source of these receptors is a man aged 45 to 65 in good health.

The rearrangement links TRBV6-6 to TRBJ1-1; TRBD1 matches 7 bases. Trimming at V came to 5 bases and at J to 1 base, leaving 7 bases not matched to a gene. The V gene's germline CDR1 is MNHNY and CDR2 SVGAGI (reference sequence). The CDR3 is 15 residues long. The CDR3 coding sequence is TGTGCCAGCAGTCCAGCGGACAGGACGAACACTGAAGCTTTCTTT. This sequence encodes CASSPADRTNTEAFF.

The chain couples TRBV6-5 to TRBJ1-3; 11 positions match TRBD1. The germline gives CDR1 MNHEY, CDR2 SVGAGI. V lost 2 bases, J lost 4 bases, and 4 bases stayed unmatched. The CDR3 sequence is 16 residues long. CDR3 sequence (DNA): TGTGCCAGCAGTTACCGCGGGACAGGGGGAGGAAACACCATATATTTT. This codes for CASSYRGTGGGNTIYF.

The chain couples TRBV15 to TRBJ1-2; D might be TRBD1 (6 bases). The V end lost 6 bases, the J end lost 4 bases, and 15 bases lay between the germline ends. The CDR3 is 14 residues long. Germline loops: CDR1 LNHNV, CDR2 YYDKDF (reference sequence). As DNA, the CDR3 is TGTGCCACCAGTGAAGGGGGGCGCCTCTATGGCTACACCTTC. It is translated as CATSEGGRLYGYTF.

The chain recombines TRBV19 with TRBJ1-6; possibly TRBD1 for D (5 bases). Germline V CDR1 and CDR2: LNHDA, SQIVND (reference sequence). V was shortened by 4 bases and J by 6 bases, with 13 bases between the two germline ends. The CDR3 is 15 amino acids. The CDR3 nucleotides read TGTGCCAGTAGTAGGTCGGGGACGTCTAATTCACCCCTCCACTTT. This translates into CASSRSGTSNSPLHF.

The V gene is TRBV19, the J gene TRBJ1-1, with D perhaps matching TRBD1 (6 bases). CDR1 LNHDA and CDR2 SQIVND come from the germline V gene (reference sequence). V was cut by 7 bases and J by 0 bases, with 9 bases left in between. The CDR3 length is 13 residues. DNA for the CDR3: TGTGCCAGTAATAGGGGGTTGAACACTGAAGCTTTCTTT. This translates into CASNRGLNTEAFF.